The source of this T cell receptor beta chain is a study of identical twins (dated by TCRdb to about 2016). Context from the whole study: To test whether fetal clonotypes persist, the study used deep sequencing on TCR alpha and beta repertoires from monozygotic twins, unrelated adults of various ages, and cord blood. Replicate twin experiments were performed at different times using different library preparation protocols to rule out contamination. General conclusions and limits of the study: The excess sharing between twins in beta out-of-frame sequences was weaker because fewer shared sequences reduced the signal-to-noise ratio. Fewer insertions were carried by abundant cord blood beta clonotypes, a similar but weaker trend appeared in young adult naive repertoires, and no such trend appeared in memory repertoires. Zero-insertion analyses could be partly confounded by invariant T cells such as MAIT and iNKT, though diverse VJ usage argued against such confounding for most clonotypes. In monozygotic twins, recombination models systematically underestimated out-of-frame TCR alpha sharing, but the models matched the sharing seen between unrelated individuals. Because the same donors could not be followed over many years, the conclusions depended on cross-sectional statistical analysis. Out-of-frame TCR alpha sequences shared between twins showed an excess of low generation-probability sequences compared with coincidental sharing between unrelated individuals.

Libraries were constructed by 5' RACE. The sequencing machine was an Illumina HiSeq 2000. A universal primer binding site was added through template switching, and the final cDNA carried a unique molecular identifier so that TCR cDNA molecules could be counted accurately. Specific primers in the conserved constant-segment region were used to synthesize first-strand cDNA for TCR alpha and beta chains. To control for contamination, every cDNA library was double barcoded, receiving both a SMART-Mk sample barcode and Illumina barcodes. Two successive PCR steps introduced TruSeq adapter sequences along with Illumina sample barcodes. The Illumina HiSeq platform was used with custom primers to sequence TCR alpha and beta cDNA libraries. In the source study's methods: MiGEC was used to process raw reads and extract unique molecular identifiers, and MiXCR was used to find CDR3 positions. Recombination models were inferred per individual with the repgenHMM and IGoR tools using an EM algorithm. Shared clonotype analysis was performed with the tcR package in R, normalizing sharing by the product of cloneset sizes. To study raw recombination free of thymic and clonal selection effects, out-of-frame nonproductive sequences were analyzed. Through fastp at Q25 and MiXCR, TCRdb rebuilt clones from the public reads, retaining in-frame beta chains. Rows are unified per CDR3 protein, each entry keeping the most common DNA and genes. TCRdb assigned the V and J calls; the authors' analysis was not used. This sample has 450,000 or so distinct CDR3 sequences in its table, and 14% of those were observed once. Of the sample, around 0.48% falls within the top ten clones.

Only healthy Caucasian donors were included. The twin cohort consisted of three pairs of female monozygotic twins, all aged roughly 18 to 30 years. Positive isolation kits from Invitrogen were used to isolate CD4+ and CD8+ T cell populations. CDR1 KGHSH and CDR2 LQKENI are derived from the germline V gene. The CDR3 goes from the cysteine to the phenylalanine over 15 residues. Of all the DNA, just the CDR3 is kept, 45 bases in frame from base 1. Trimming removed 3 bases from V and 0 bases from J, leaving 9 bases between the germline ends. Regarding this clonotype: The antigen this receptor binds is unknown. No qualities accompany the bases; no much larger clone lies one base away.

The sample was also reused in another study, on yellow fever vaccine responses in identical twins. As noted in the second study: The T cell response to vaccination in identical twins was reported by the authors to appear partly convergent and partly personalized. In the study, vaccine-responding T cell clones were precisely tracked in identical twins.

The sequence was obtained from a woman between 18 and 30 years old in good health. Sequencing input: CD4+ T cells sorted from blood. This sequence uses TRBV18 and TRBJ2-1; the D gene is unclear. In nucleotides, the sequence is TGTGCCAGCTCACCGCAGGCGAGCTCCTACAATGAGCAGTTCTTC. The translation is CASSPQASSYNEQFF.